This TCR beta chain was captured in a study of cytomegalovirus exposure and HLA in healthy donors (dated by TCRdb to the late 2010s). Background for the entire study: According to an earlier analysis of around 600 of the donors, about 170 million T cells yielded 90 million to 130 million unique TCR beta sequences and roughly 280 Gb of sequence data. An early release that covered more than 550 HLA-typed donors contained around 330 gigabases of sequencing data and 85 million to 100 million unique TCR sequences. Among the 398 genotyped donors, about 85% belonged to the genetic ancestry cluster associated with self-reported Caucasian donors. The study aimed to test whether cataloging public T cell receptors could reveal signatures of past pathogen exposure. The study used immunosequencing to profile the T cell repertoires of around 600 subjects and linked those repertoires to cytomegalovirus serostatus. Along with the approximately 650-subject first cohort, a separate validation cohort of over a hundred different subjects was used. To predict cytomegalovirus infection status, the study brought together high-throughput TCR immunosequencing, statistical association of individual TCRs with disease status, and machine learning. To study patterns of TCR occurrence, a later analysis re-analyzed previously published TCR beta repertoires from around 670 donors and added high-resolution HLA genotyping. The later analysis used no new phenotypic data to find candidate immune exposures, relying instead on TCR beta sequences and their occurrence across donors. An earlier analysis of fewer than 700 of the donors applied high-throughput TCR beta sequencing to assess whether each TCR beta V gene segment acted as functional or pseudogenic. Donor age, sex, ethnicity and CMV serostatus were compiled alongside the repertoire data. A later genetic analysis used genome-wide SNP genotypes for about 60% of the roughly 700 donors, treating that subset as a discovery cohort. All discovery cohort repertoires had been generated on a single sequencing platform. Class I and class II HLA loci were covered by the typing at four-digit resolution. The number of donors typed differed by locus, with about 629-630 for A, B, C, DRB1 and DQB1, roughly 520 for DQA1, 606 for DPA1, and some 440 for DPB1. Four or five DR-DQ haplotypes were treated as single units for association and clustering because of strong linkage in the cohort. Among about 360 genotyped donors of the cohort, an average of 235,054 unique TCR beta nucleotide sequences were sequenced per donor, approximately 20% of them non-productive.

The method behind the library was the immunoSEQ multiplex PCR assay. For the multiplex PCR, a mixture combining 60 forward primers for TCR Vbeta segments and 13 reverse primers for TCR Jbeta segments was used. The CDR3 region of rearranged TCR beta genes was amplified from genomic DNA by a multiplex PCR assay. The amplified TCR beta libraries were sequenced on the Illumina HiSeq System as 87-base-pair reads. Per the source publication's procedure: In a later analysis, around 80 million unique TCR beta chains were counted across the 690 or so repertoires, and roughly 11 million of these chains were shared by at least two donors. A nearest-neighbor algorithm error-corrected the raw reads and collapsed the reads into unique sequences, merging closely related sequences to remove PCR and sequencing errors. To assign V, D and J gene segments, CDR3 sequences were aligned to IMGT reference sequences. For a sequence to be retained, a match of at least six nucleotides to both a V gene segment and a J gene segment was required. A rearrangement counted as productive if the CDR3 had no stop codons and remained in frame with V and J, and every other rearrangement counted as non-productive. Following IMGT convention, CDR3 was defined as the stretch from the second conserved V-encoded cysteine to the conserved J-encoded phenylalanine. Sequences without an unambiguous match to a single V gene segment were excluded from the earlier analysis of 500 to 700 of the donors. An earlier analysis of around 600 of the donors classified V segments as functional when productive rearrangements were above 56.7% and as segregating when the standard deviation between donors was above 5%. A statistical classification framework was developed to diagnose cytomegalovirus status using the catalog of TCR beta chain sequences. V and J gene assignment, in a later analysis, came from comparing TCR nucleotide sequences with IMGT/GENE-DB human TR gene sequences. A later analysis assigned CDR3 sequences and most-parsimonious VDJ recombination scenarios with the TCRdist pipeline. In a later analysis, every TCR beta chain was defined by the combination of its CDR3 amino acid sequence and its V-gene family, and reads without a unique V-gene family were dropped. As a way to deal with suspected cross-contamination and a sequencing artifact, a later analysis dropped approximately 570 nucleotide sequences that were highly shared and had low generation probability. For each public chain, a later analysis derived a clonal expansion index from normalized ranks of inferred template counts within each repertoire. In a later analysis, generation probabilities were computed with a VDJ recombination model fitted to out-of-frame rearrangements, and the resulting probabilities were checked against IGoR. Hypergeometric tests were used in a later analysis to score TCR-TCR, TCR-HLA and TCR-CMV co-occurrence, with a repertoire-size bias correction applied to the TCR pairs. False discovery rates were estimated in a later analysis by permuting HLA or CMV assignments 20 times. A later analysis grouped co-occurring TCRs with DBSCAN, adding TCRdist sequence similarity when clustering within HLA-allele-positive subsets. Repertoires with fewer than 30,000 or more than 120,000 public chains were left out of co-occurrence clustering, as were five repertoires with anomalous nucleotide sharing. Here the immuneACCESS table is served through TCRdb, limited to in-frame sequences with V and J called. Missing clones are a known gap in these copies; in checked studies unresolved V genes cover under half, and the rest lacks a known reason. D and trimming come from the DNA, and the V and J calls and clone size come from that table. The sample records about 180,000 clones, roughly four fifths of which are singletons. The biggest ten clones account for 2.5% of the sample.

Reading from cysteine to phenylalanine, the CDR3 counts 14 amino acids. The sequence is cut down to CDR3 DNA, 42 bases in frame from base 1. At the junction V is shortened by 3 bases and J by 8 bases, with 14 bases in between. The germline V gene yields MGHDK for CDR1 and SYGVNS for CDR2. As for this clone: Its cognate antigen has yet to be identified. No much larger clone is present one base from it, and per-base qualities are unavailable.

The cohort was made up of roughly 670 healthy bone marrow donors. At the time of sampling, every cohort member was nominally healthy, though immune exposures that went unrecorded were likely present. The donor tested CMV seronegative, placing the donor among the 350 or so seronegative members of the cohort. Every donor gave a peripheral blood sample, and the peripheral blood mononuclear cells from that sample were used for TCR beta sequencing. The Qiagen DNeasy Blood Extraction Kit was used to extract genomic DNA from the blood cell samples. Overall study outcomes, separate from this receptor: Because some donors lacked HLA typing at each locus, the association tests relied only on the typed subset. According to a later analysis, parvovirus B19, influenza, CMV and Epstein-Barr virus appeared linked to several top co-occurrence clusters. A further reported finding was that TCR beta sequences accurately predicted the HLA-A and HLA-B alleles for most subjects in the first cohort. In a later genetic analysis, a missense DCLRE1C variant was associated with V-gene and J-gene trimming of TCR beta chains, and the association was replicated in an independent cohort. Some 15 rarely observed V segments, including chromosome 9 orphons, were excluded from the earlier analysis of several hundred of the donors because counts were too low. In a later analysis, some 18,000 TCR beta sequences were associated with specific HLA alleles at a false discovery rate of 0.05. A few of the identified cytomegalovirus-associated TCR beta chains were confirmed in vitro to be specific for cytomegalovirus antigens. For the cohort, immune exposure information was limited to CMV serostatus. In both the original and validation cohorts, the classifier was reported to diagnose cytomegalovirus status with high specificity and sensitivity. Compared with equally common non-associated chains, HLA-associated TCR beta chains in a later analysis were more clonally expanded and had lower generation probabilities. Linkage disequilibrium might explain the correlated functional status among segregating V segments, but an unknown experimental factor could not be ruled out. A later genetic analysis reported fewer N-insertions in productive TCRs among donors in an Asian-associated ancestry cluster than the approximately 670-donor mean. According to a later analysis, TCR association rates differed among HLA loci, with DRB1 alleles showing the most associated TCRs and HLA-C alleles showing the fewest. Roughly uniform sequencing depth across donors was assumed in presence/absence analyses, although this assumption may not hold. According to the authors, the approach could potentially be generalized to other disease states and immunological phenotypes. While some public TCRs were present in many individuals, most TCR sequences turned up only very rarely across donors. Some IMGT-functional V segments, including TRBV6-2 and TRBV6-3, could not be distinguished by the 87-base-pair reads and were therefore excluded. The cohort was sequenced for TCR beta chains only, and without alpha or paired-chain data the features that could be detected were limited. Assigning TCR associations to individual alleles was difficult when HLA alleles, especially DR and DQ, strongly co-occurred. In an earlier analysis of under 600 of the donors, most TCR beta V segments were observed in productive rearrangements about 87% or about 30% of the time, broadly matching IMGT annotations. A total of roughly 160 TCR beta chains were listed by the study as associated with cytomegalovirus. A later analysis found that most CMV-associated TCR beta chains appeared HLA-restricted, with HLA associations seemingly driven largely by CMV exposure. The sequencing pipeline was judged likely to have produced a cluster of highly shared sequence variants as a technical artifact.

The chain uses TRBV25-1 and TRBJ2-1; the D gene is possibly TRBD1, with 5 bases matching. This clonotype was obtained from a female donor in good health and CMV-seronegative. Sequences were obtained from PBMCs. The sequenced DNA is TGTGCCAGCAGTGACCCAGTTTGGGGCCATGAGCAGTTCTTC. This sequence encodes CASSDPVWGHEQFF.